This T cell receptor (beta chain) was captured by sequencing in a study of blood T cell repertoires in COVID-19. The wider study: Specimens from acute and convalescent COVID-19 originated in the United States, Italy and Spain. T cells, B-cell-depleted T cells, or PBMCs supplied cDNA or gDNA.

Original data processing: By means of reference gene primer amplification, nucleated cell counts were estimated. The data were produced by immunoSEQ multiplex PCR, yet TCRdb's version contains in-frame clones alone and is incomplete. The D gene and trimming were derived from the DNA, and the V and J assignments and clone size from that table. The table shows about 210,000 clones, with roughly 85% occurring only once. Sample: peripheral blood. This TCR was sampled from a woman between 40 and 55 years old with active or convalescent COVID-19.

The chain's CDR3 is CAWSGDREEAFF. The CDR3 DNA follows: TGTGCCTGGAGTGGGGACAGGGAGGAAGCTTTCTTT. This chain connects TRBV30 to TRBJ1-1, with 9 bases matching TRBD1. Germline V CDR1 and CDR2: GTSNPN, SVGIG (reference sequence). V lost 1 base, J lost 8 bases, and 2 bases stayed unmatched. CDR3 length: 12 amino acids.